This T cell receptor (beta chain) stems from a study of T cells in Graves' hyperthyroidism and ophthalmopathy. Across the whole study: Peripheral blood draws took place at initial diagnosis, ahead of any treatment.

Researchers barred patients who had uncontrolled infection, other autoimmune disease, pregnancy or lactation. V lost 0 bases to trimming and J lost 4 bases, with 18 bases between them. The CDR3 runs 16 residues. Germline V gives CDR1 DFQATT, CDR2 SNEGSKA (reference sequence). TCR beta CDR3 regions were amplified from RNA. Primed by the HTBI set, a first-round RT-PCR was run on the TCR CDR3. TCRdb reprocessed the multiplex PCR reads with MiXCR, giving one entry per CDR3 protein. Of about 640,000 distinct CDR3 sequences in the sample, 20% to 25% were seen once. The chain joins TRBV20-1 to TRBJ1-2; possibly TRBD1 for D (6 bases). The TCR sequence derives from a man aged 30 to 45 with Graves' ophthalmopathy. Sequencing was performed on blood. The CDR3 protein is CSARDQVRGAVYGYTF. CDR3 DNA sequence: TGCAGTGCTAGAGATCAGGTGCGGGGGGCGGTCTATGGCTACACCTTC.